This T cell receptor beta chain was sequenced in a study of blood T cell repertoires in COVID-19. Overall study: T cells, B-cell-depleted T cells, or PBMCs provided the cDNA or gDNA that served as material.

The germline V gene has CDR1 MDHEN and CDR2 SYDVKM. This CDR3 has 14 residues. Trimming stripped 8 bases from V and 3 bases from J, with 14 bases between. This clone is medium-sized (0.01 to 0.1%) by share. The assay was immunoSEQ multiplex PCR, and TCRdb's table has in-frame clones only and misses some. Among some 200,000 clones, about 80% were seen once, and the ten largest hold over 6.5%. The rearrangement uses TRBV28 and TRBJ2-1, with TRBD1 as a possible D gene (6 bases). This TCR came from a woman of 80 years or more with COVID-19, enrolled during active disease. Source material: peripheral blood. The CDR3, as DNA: TGTGCCAGCGACACCGACAGGATCTACAATGAGCAGTTCTTC. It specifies CASDTDRIYNEQFF.